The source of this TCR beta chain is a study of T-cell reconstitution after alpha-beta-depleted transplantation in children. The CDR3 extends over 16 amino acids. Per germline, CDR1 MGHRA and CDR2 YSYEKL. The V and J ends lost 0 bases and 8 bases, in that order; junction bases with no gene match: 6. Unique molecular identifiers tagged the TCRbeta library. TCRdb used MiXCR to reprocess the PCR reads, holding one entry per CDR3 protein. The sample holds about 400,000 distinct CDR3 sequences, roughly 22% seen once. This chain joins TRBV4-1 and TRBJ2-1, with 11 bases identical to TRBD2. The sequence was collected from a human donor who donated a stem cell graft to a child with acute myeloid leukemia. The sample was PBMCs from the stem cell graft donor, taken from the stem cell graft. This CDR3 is CASSQDRVTSGDEQFF. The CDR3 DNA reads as TGCGCCAGCAGCCAAGATAGGGTGACTAGCGGGGATGAGCAGTTCTTC.